This T cell receptor (beta chain) was found in a study of blood T cell repertoires in COVID-19. Study background: Acute and convalescent COVID-19 samples came from the United States, Italy and Spain.

This clone turned up a few times. The length of the CDR3 is 13 residues. Trimming stripped 2 bases from V and 8 bases from J, with 13 bases between. CDR1 SGHDT and CDR2 YYEEEE come from the germline V gene. The assay was immunoSEQ multiplex PCR, and TCRdb's table has in-frame clones only and misses some. Of 100,000 to 150,000 clones detected, approximately 71% appear once; the ten largest clones hold 6.5% to 9%. The TCR was taken from a human donor in a cohort sampled during active COVID-19. The sequenced sample was peripheral blood. V usage is TRBV5-6 and J usage is TRBJ1-1, with D possibly TRBD1 on 6 matching bases. CDR3 nucleotides: TGTGCCAGCAGCTTACCGGGGCAGGGGGAAGCTTTCTTT. It codes for CASSLPGQGEAFF. The whole variable domain, remainder taken from reference TRBV5-6 and TRBJ1-1, is DAGVTQSPTHLIKTRGQQVTLRCSPKSGHDTVSWYQQALGQGPQFIFQYYEEEERQRGNFPDRFSGHQFPNYSSELNVNALLLGDSALYLCASSLPGQGEAFFGQGTRLTVV.